The 18 T cell receptor beta chains presented below share a single source sample, sequenced in a study of identical twins. TCRdb redid the calling of the 5' RACE reads with MiXCR, one entry per CDR3 protein. Of fewer than 550,000 distinct CDR3 sequences listed, roughly 15% are singletons. These data were also filed under a second study, of yellow fever vaccine responses in identical twins.

Sequencing was done on a sample of CD4+ T cells sorted from blood. The receptors come from a woman between 18 and 29 years old in good health.

CDR3 protein: CSASWGWVTEAFF. In nucleotides, the CDR3 is TGCAGTGCTAGTTGGGGGTGGGTCACTGAAGCTTTCTTT. The rearrangement joins TRBV20-1 to TRBJ1-1; a weak D match, TRBD1 (5 bases). The V end lost 3 bases, the J end lost 4 bases, and 12 bases lay between the germline ends. CDR1 and CDR2 (germline): DFQATT, SNEGSKA (reference sequence). There are 13 residues in the CDR3.

The chain couples TRBV6-1 to TRBJ2-7, with TRBD2 matching 9 bases. The CDR3 is 16 residues long. Germline V gives CDR1 MNHNS, CDR2 SASEGT. V shed 1 base and J 3 bases; nucleotides not matched to a gene: 7. This CDR3 is CASSEGAGGHIYEQYV. The CDR3 nucleotides read TGTGCCAGCAGTGAAGGAGCGGGGGGACACATCTACGAGCAGTACGTC.

This clonotype occurred a few times. This rearrangement joins TRBV24-1 to TRBJ2-1; 7 bases are shared with TRBD2. The CDR3 runs to 15 residues. Germline V gives CDR1 KGHDR, CDR2 SFDVKD. The V gene end was trimmed by 5 bases and the J gene end by 2 bases; junction bases not matched to a gene: 5. CDR3 DNA sequence: TGTGCCACCAGTGCCCCGACTAGCACCTACAATGAGCAGTTCTTC. Protein: CATSAPTSTYNEQFF.

This clonotype has ten or more counts. This chain connects TRBV28 to TRBJ2-3; D unresolved. Germline CDR1 reads MDHEN; CDR2 reads SYDVKM. The CDR3 consists of 19 residues. Trimming took off 7 bases at V and 1 base at J, with 27 bases between the two ends. This CDR3 reads CASTQFDHVVHRRTDTQYF. For the CDR3, the DNA is TGTGCCAGCACCCAATTTGACCACGTCGTCCATCGTCGCACAGATACGCAGTATTTT.

In its sample, this clonotype was seen a few times. This chain connects TRBV20-1 to TRBJ2-1; unclear D gene. Germline assignment: CDR1 DFQATT and CDR2 SNEGSKA (reference sequence). Trimming pared 2 bases from V and 7 bases from J, leaving 9 bases between. There are 12 residues in the CDR3. CDR3 region: CSARPGSNEQFF. In DNA, the CDR3 is TGCAGTGCTAGACCCGGTTCGAATGAGCAGTTCTTC.

This chain uses TRBV14 with TRBJ1-1, with D uncertain. CDR1 and CDR2 from the germline V gene are SGHDN and FVKESK. The CDR3 runs to 13 residues. V gave up 0 bases and J gave up 4 bases, with 6 bases separating them. For the CDR3, the DNA is TGTGCCAGCAGCCAAGAACCTGTCACTGAAGCTTTCTTT. It codes for CASSQEPVTEAFF.

This clonotype appeared many times. The junction shows a germline mismatch at one end, possibly a read error. In DNA form, the CDR3 reads TGCGCCAGCAGCTGGGGACAGTCCCCCGGGTTC. It is translated as CASSWGQSPGF. This rearrangement joins TRBV5-1 to TRBJ2-1, with 7 bases that match TRBD1. The CDR3 is made up of 11 amino acids. In germline, CDR1 is SGHRS, CDR2 YFSETQ.

This clonotype was seen more than once but under ten times. V usage is TRBV7-6 and J usage is TRBJ1-2; tentatively, D is TRBD1 (6 bases). Germline CDR1 is SGHVS and CDR2 is FNYEAQ. The CDR3 is made up of 14 amino acids. V was pared by 5 bases and J by 4 bases, with 14 bases between. Written as DNA, the CDR3 is TGTGCCAGCAGCGGCTTACAGGGTAGCTATGGCTACACCTTC. This gives the protein CASSGLQGSYGYTF.

Note on this clonotype: A read error may produce the germline difference seen at one junction end. This chain links TRBV9 with TRBJ2-4; 11 nucleotides agree with TRBD2. Germline V gives CDR1 SGDLS, CDR2 YYNGEE. CDR3 length equals 16 residues. The CDR3 DNA sequence: TGTGCCAGCAGCGTAGATAGCGGGGGGGCCAGAAACATTCAGTACTTC. It translates to CASSVDSGGARNIQYF.

This clonotype has only a few counts. The gene calls are TRBV12-3 or TRBV12-4 and TRBJ2-3; TRBD2 matches 9 bases. V shed 4 bases, J shed 4 bases, and the junction held 6 bases outside the gene matches. CDR3 length: 15 residues. CDR3 in amino acids: CASSSAGGLADTQYF. The CDR3 nucleotides read TGTGCCAGCAGTTCGGCGGGGGGGCTGGCAGATACGCAGTATTTT.

This chain links TRBV11-3 with TRBJ2-2; the D is unclear. Trimming took off 5 bases at V and 9 bases at J, with 7 bases between the two ends. CDR1 and CDR2 from the germline V gene are SGHNT and YENEEA. This CDR3 is built from 11 residues. In DNA, the CDR3 is TGTGCCAGCAGCCTCGGCCGGGAGCTGTTTTTT. It yields the protein CASSLGRELFF.

This clonotype has just one count. The rearrangement links TRBV5-6 to TRBJ2-7, with 10 positions matching TRBD1. V shed 5 bases and J 0 bases; nucleotides not matched to a gene: 2. Germline CDR1 SGHDT, CDR2 YYEEEE. CDR3 length: 14 residues. Written as DNA, the CDR3 is TGTGCCAGCAGTTGGGACAGGGGCTCCTACGAGCAGTACGTC. Its translation is CASSWDRGSYEQYV.

The rearrangement links TRBV5-1 to TRBJ2-7; 10 bases match TRBD1. This CDR3 contains 15 residues. Looked up from germline, CDR1 is SGHRS and CDR2 is YFSETQ. Unmatched junction bases numbered 9, after V lost 6 bases and J lost 3 bases. The CDR3 loop reads CASTMGQGYGYEQYF. As DNA, the CDR3 is TGCGCCAGCACGATGGGACAGGGGTACGGCTACGAGCAGTACTTC.

The chain links TRBV12-3 or TRBV12-4 to TRBJ1-6; D is possibly TRBD1 (5 bases). The V end lost 6 bases, the J end lost 7 bases, and 10 bases lay between the germline ends. CDR3 length: 13 residues. The CDR3 region is CASRWGENSPLHF. For the CDR3, the DNA is TGTGCCAGCAGGTGGGGGGAGAATTCACCCCTCCACTTT.

The rearrangement links TRBV29-1 to TRBJ1-4; TRBD1 is a possible D gene (6 bases). The germline V gene has CDR1 SQVTM and CDR2 ANQGSEA. CDR3 length: 13 amino acids. With 4 bases removed from V and 8 bases from J, the gap between germline ends came to 14 bases. The CDR3 is CSVARGAGEKLFF. The CDR3 region has the DNA TGCAGCGTTGCAAGGGGGGCAGGGGAAAAACTGTTTTTT. Together with reference TRBV29-1 and TRBJ1-4, the CDR3 gives the full variable domain: SAVISQKPSRDICQRGTSLTIQCQVDSQVTMMFWYRQQPGQSLTLIATANQGSEATYESGFVIDKFPISRPNLTFSTLTVSNMSPEDSSIYLCSVARGAGEKLFFGSGTQLSVL.

This chain links TRBV15 with TRBJ2-1; tentative D call: TRBD2 (6 bases). CDR1 LNHNV and CDR2 YYDKDF come from the germline V gene (reference sequence). The CDR3 runs to 18 residues. With 1 base removed from V and 4 bases from J, the gap between germline ends came to 20 bases. CDR3 nucleotide sequence: TGTGCCACCAGCAGAGTTATAGGTACGGGAGTTTCTTACAATGAGCAGTTCTTC. It codes for CATSRVIGTGVSYNEQFF.

The chain recombines TRBV24-1 with TRBJ2-1; D remains unclear. TRBJ2-7 matches the DNA end more closely, so the J call is doubtful. The CDR3 is 17 residues long. Germline CDR1 is KGHDR and CDR2 is SFDVKD. CDR3 coding DNA: TGTGCCACCAGTGACCATATACCAACCAGCTCCTACAATGAGCAGTACTTC. The encoded protein is CATSDHIPTSSYNEQYF.

The rearrangement joins TRBV20-1 to TRBJ2-3; unclear D gene. Germline V CDR1 and CDR2: DFQATT, SNEGSKA (reference sequence). V was shortened by 0 bases and J by 1 base, with 14 bases between the two germline ends. The CDR3 length is 16 residues. This CDR3 is CSARDSGTRGTDTQYF. Written as DNA, the CDR3 is TGCAGTGCTAGAGATTCAGGAACAAGGGGCACAGATACGCAGTATTTT.